Presented here are 22 T cell receptor beta chains from one specimen sequenced in a study of T cell responses to AZD1222 COVID-19 vaccine. Using immunoSEQ multiplex PCR, the repertoire was profiled, and TCRdb retains in-frame clones only, with some absent. The data show 92,000 or so clones, about 91% seen once. Material: peripheral blood, obtained 28 days after the second AZD1222 dose. The source of these receptors is an adult who received the AZD1222 COVID-19 vaccine.

This clone appeared once. This chain links TRBV12-3 or TRBV12-4 with TRBJ2-2; no clear D gene. The CDR3 runs 13 residues. The V end lost 2 bases, the J end lost 3 bases, and 4 bases lay between the germline ends. The CDR3 spells CASSLHHTGELFF. The CDR3, as DNA: TGTGCCAGCAGTTTACATCACACCGGGGAGCTGTTTTTT.

The chain employs TRBV11-2 and TRBJ2-1; 7 nucleotides align to TRBD1. This CDR3 has 16 residues. Germline V gene lookup returns CDR1 SGHAT and CDR2 FQNNGV. V dropped 1 base and J dropped 6; count of bases not matched to a gene: 9. The chain's CDR3 is CASSLATGKQSNEQFF. The CDR3 DNA reads as TGTGCCAGCAGCTTAGCGACAGGGAAGCAGTCCAATGAGCAGTTCTTC.

This chain links TRBV12-3 or TRBV12-4 with TRBJ2-7, with D perhaps TRBD1 or TRBD2 (5 bases each). The CDR3 is 13 residues long. The V end lost 2 bases, the J end lost 2 bases, and 7 bases lay between the germline ends. This chain's CDR3 is CASSLQGPYEQYF. In DNA form, the CDR3 reads TGTGCCAGCAGTTTACAGGGACCCTACGAGCAGTACTTC.

The chain couples TRBV18 to TRBJ1-5; D possibly corresponds to TRBD1 (5 bases). CDR1 KGHSH and CDR2 LQKENI come from the germline V gene. The germline V and J ends were trimmed by 3 bases and 2 bases, with 11 bases remaining between them. CDR3 length: 15 residues. CDR3 coding DNA: TGTGCCAGCTCACCCCCCAGGGTTGGCAATCAGCCCCAGCATTTT. As protein: CASSPPRVGNQPQHF.

This sequence joins TRBV27 and TRBJ1-2, with 8 bases that match TRBD1. This CDR3 has 13 amino acids. The germline V gene encodes CDR1 MNHEY and CDR2 SMNVEV (reference sequence). Trimming at V came to 2 bases and at J to 14 bases, leaving 10 bases not matched to a gene. CDR3 coding DNA: TGTGCCAGCAGTTTAGGGGGTAGACAGGGGAGAACCTTC. Protein sequence: CASSLGGRQGRTF.

This sequence joins TRBV28 and TRBJ2-7; weak D call: TRBD2 (5 bases). Per the germline V gene, CDR1 is MDHEN and CDR2 is SYDVKM. The CDR3 has 13 residues. V lost 5 bases and J 0 bases, leaving 8 bases between the germline ends. The CDR3 coding sequence is TGTGCCAGCAGTACCAGCGGCTCCTACGAGCAGTACTTC. This encodes CASSTSGSYEQYF.

The CDR3 loop reads CASSLWQGNYGYTF. The CDR3 DNA follows: TGTGCCAGCAGTTTATGGCAGGGGAACTATGGCTACACCTTC. This chain joins TRBV28 and TRBJ1-2, with D tentatively TRBD1 (6 bases). Looked up from germline, CDR1 is MDHEN and CDR2 is SYDVKM. This CDR3 spans 14 amino acids. V shed 0 bases and J shed 2 bases, with 7 bases lying between them.

The rearrangement links TRBV5-4 to TRBJ2-7, with D unresolved. V lost 1 base, J lost 0 bases, and 5 bases lay in between. The CDR3 is 13 amino acids. CDR1 and CDR2 (germline): SGHNT, YYREEE (reference sequence). CDR3 sequence: CASSLWSSYEQYF. Written as DNA, the CDR3 is TGTGCCAGCAGCTTGTGGTCCTCCTACGAGCAGTACTTC.

V usage is TRBV7-3 and J usage is TRBJ2-1; D unresolved. The CDR3 sequence is 14 residues long. Trimming pared 5 bases from V and 4 bases from J, leaving 12 bases between. From germline, CDR1 is SGHTA and CDR2 FQGTGA. The CDR3 bases are TGTGCCAGCAGCCTTGATGGGCCGTACAATGAGCAGTTCTTC. Protein sequence: CASSLDGPYNEQFF. Looking up the rest from reference TRBV7-3 and TRBJ2-1 gives the full variable domain: GAGVSQTPSNKVTEKGKYVELRCDPISGHTALYWYRQSLGQGPEFLIYFQGTGAADDSGLPNDRFFAVRPEGSVSTLKIQRTERGDSAVYLCASSLDGPYNEQFFGPGTRLTVL.

The CDR3 loop reads CASSLIRGDTEAFF. The CDR3 region has the DNA TGTGCCAGCAGCTTAATTAGAGGAGACACTGAAGCTTTCTTT. The chain carries TRBV7-2 and TRBJ1-1; D not resolved. Germline V gene lookup returns CDR1 SGHTA and CDR2 FQGNSA. V was cut by 2 bases and J by 3 bases, with 10 bases left in between. CDR3 size: 14 residues.

The rearrangement joins TRBV5-1 to TRBJ2-1; 11 positions match TRBD2. The CDR3 length is 17 residues. Germline V gene lookup returns CDR1 SGHRS and CDR2 YFSETQ. V gave up 3 bases and J gave up 2 bases; unmatched junction bases: 7. This chain's CDR3 is CASSSRPTSGAYNEQFF. CDR3 DNA: TGCGCCAGCAGCTCCCGCCCGACTAGCGGGGCCTACAATGAGCAGTTCTTC. Full variable domain (missing parts from reference TRBV5-1 and TRBJ2-1): KAGVTQTPRYLIKTRGQQVTLSCSPISGHRSVSWYQQTPGQGLQFLFEYFSETQRNKGNFPGRFSGRQFSNSRSEMNVSTLELGDSALYLCASSSRPTSGAYNEQFFGPGTRLTVL.

The chain links TRBV7-8 to TRBJ2-1; D possibly matches TRBD1 or TRBD2 (6 bases each). The V gene's germline CDR1 is SGHVS and CDR2 FQNEAQ. This CDR3 contains 18 residues. Trimming took 3 bases from V and 2 from J, leaving 20 bases between them. The CDR3 DNA sequence: TGTGCCAGCAGCTTCGGCGCGGGGTGGGACACAACCTACAATGAGCAGTTCTTC. This gives the protein CASSFGAGWDTTYNEQFF.

V usage is TRBV6-2 or TRBV6-3 and J usage is TRBJ1-6; 7 nucleotides align to TRBD1. Germline V gives CDR1 MNHEY, CDR2 SVGEGT. The CDR3 is made up of 17 amino acids. J was trimmed by 10 bases and V by 2 bases; bases with no gene match: 14. CDR3 nucleotide sequence: TGTGCCAGCAGTTACGCTCCCCCCGGGACAGCCAGATCACCCCTCCACTTT. This encodes CASSYAPPGTARSPLHF.

The J gene is TRBJ1-1, the V gene TRBV5-1; D gene unclear. The CDR3 consists of 16 residues. Germline V gives CDR1 SGHRS, CDR2 YFSETQ. Trimming stripped 0 bases from V and 4 bases from J, with 16 bases between. The CDR3 DNA follows: TGCGCCAGCAGCTTGGAGTATGGAGGGTCGGGCACTGAAGCTTTCTTT. It yields the protein CASSLEYGGSGTEAFF.

The J gene is TRBJ2-5, the V gene TRBV4-3; D possibly corresponds to TRBD2 (6 bases). Trimming took off 1 base at V and 6 bases at J, with 15 bases between the two ends. The germline CDR1 and CDR2 sequences are LGHNA and YSLEER. This CDR3 has 15 amino acids. CDR3 bases: TGCGCCAGCAGCCAAGGGGTTGGAGGGTGGCAGACCCAGTACTTC. It is translated as CASSQGVGGWQTQYF.

The chain links TRBV7-9 to TRBJ2-1; 10 bases match TRBD2. Germline V gene sequence: CDR1 SEHNR, CDR2 FQNEAQ (reference sequence). V shed 6 bases and J 14 bases; nucleotides not matched to a gene: 10. The CDR3 contains 13 residues. DNA for the CDR3: TGTGCCAGCAGTCCAGAACTAGCGGGGCAAGAGTTCTTC. Translated: CASSPELAGQEFF.

This clone has only one observation. The chain combines TRBV6-4 with TRBJ1-5; D is unclear. V gave up 2 bases and J gave up 2 bases, with 7 bases separating them. The germline CDR1 and CDR2 sequences are MRHNA and SNTAGT. This CDR3 has 14 amino acids. CDR3 residues: CASSDNLGNQPQHF. CDR3 sequence (DNA): TGTGCCAGCAGTGACAATTTGGGCAATCAGCCCCAGCATTTT.

The V and J genes are TRBV27 and TRBJ1-2; TRBD1 is a possible D gene (5 bases). With 6 bases removed from V and 7 bases from J, the gap between germline ends came to 12 bases. CDR1 MNHEY and CDR2 SMNVEV come from the germline V gene (reference sequence). The CDR3 has 12 amino acids. The CDR3 reads CASSPFGGGYTF. CDR3 in DNA: TGTGCCAGCAGCCCATTTGGGGGTGGCTACACCTTC.

The chain employs TRBV19 and TRBJ1-1; a weak D match, TRBD1 (5 bases). CDR1 LNHDA and CDR2 SQIVND come from the germline V gene (reference sequence). This CDR3 comprises 15 residues. V lost 3 bases and J 5 bases, leaving 16 bases between the germline ends. This CDR3 is CASSIRGQGVTEAFF. CDR3 DNA sequence: TGTGCCAGTAGTATTCGTGGCCAGGGTGTAACTGAAGCTTTCTTT.

The chain combines TRBV5-1 with TRBJ2-7; D not resolved. The CDR3 has 18 amino acids. Germline-derived CDR1 and CDR2 are SGHRS and YFSETQ. The germline V and J ends were trimmed by 2 bases and 0 bases, with 21 bases remaining between them. The CDR3 region has the DNA TGCGCCAGCAGCTTTAGTCGACCCCCGGGCAGCAACTCCTACGAGCAGTACTTC. Its protein product is CASSFSRPPGSNSYEQYF.

This chain connects TRBV11-2 to TRBJ1-6; D is undetermined. CDR3 length equals 15 residues. CDR1 and CDR2 from the germline V gene are SGHAT and FQNNGV. Trimming left V 0 bases short and J 9 bases short, with 12 bases between. In DNA form, the CDR3 reads TGTGCCAGCAGCTTAGATCTGGTTAATACTTCACCCCTCCACTTT. Translation gives CASSLDLVNTSPLHF.

The V and J genes are TRBV6-2 or TRBV6-3 and TRBJ1-5; D is uncertain. Trimming took off 2 bases at V and 2 bases at J, with 13 bases between the two ends. There are 16 residues in the CDR3. The V gene's germline CDR1 is MNHEY and CDR2 SVGEGT. DNA of the CDR3: TGTGCCAGCAGTTACCCCTTCCAGAGGGGCAATCAGCCCCAGCATTTT. It codes for CASSYPFQRGNQPQHF.